Each of the 24 T cell receptor beta chains below was sequenced from the same sample in a study of T cells after yellow fever vaccination. TCRdb ran MiXCR on the 5' RACE reads and lists one entry per CDR3 protein. The table lists about 230,000 distinct CDR3 sequences, approximately 6.8% of them singletons. The starting material was CD4+ T cells sorted from PBMCs, obtained on the day of the yellow fever booster vaccination. Source of these receptors: a man aged 30 to 39 who received the YFV17D yellow fever vaccine.

The V gene is TRBV5-6, the J gene TRBJ2-7; the D gene is possibly TRBD2 (6 bases). The CDR3 length is 13 residues. Germline CDR1 is SGHDT and CDR2 is YYEEEE. Trimming removed 1 base from V and 3 bases from J, with 8 bases in between. In DNA form, the CDR3 reads TGTGCCAGCAGCTTGCGGAGGGTCTACGAGCAGTACTTC. Translated, it gives CASSLRRVYEQYF.

The chain links TRBV6-5 to TRBJ2-3; 12 nucleotides line up with TRBD2. Germline loops: CDR1 MNHEY, CDR2 SVGAGI. Trimming took 4 bases from V and 4 from J; bases not matched to a gene: 6. This CDR3 has 16 residues. This chain's CDR3 is CASSWPTSGRSDTQYF. The DNA of the CDR3 is TGTGCCAGCAGTTGGCCGACTAGCGGGAGATCAGATACGCAGTATTTT.

This clonotype appeared many times. This chain connects TRBV7-2 to TRBJ2-3; D unclear. The germline V gene encodes CDR1 SGHTA and CDR2 FQGNSA. This CDR3 has 14 residues. Between the trimmed V and J ends, which lost 5 bases and 3 bases, there was a span of 12 bases. In nucleotides, the CDR3 is TGTGCCAGCAGCGTCAACTCAGGAACAGATACGCAGTATTTT. It encodes CASSVNSGTDTQYF.

This clonotype was counted ten times or more. The chain carries TRBV19 and TRBJ2-5, with 12 bases fitting TRBD2. The V gene end was trimmed by 5 bases and the J gene end by 2 bases; junction bases not matched to a gene: 6. There are 16 residues in the CDR3. Germline V CDR1 and CDR2: LNHDA, SQIVND (reference sequence). The CDR3 protein is CASSSTSGSRQETQYF. In nucleotides, the CDR3 is TGTGCCAGTAGTTCGACTAGCGGGAGTAGACAAGAGACCCAGTACTTC.

Concerning this clonotype: This clone may be a read error of a much larger clone one base away. The chain couples TRBV10-1 to TRBJ2-1; D call uncertain. Germline CDR1 and CDR2: WNHNN and SYGVQD (reference sequence). This CDR3 spans 16 amino acids. The CDR3 DNA follows: TGCGCCTGCAGTGAGTCAAGGCCTGATGGGGTGAATGAGCAGTTCTTC. Protein: CACSESRPDGVNEQFF.

This clonotype has more than one count but fewer than ten. The J gene is TRBJ2-3, the V gene TRBV6-2 or TRBV6-3, with TRBD2 matching 8 bases. Germline CDR1 and CDR2: MNHEY and SVGEGT. Trimming at V came to 2 bases and at J to 0 bases, leaving 10 bases not matched to a gene. This CDR3 is 18 amino acids long. The DNA of the CDR3 is TGTGCCAGCAGTTACACCTCATTTAGCGGGATGAGCACAGATACGCAGTATTTT. Translation: CASSYTSFSGMSTDTQYF.

V gene TRBV20-1 combines with J gene TRBJ2-7; 14 bases agree with TRBD2. Germline V lookup: CDR1 DFQATT, CDR2 SNEGSKA (reference sequence). This CDR3 region has 13 residues. The V gene end was trimmed by 3 bases and the J gene end by 9 bases; junction bases not matched to a gene: 4. The CDR3 sequence is CSARTSGRGVQYF. In DNA form, the CDR3 reads TGCAGTGCTAGGACTAGCGGGAGGGGAGTGCAGTACTTC.

The chain has TRBV10-3 and TRBJ2-2, with unresolved D. The CDR3 is 16 residues long. CDR1 and CDR2 from the germline V gene are ENHRY and SYGVKD. V shed 0 bases and J shed 2 bases, with 10 bases lying between them. CDR3 amino acids: CAISESWALNTGELFF. CDR3 DNA: TGTGCCATCAGTGAGTCCTGGGCCCTTAACACCGGGGAGCTGTTTTTT.

The chain is built from TRBV20-1 and TRBJ1-6; D not certain. Per germline, CDR1 DFQATT and CDR2 SNEGSKA (reference sequence). Trimming left V 6 bases short and J 8 bases short, with 17 bases between. This CDR3 has 14 amino acids. The CDR3 DNA sequence: TGCAGTGCCCCTTCGGCAGAGTCGGATTCACCCCTCCACTTT. Its translation: CSAPSAESDSPLHF.

The genes are TRBV5-1 and TRBJ1-4; 8 nucleotides agree with TRBD1. Trimming removed 6 bases from V and 1 base from J; junction bases left unmatched: 5. CDR3 length equals 15 residues. The V gene's germline CDR1 is SGHRS and CDR2 YFSETQ. The CDR3 DNA reads TGCGCCAGCACACGGACAGGGCGAACTAATGAAAAACTGTTTTTT. Translating gives CASTRTGRTNEKLFF. The whole variable domain, filled in from reference TRBV5-1 and TRBJ1-4, reads KAGVTQTPRYLIKTRGQQVTLSCSPISGHRSVSWYQQTPGQGLQFLFEYFSETQRNKGNFPGRFSGRQFSNSRSEMNVSTLELGDSALYLCASTRTGRTNEKLFFGSGTQLSVL.

In its sample, this clonotype was seen a few times. The V and J genes are TRBV15 and TRBJ2-7; the match to TRBD2 covers 8 bases. The CDR3 loop spans 16 amino acids. The junction had 10 bases not matched to a gene; V was cut back by 0 bases and J by 6 bases. In germline, CDR1 is LNHNV, CDR2 YYDKDF (reference sequence). CDR3 in DNA: TGTGCCACCAGCAGAGATGGAACTAGCGGATCACTCGAGCAGTACTTC. Protein product: CATSRDGTSGSLEQYF.

Ten or more counts support this clonotype. This sequence joins TRBV5-6 and TRBJ2-1, with 7 positions matching TRBD2. Unmatched junction bases numbered 5, after V lost 0 bases and J lost 11 bases. CDR3 size: 13 residues. Germline V lookup: CDR1 SGHDT, CDR2 YYEEEE. The CDR3 nucleotides are TGTGCCAGCAGCTTGGAGCCTAGCGGAAAGCAGTTCTTC. Residues: CASSLEPSGKQFF.

This chain links TRBV24-1 with TRBJ2-7; D perhaps matches TRBD1 (6 bases). Trimming shortened V by 7 bases and J by 1 base, and 10 bases separated the two germline ends. CDR3 length: 13 residues. The V gene's germline CDR1 is KGHDR and CDR2 SFDVKD. The CDR3 nucleotides read TGTGCCACCAGAACGGACAGTTCCTACGAGCAGTACTTC. As protein: CATRTDSSYEQYF.

This clonotype has a count of ten or more. The CDR3 protein is CASSLEPDLEQYF. The CDR3 region has the DNA TGTGCCAGCAGCTTAGAGCCGGACCTCGAGCAGTACTTC. V usage is TRBV11-2 and J usage is TRBJ2-7, with D uncertain. CDR1 is SGHAT and CDR2 is FQNNGV in the germline V gene. The CDR3 runs 13 residues. V was cut by 0 bases and J by 6 bases, with 9 bases left in between. The variable domain in full, completed from reference TRBV11-2 and TRBJ2-7, reads EAGVAQSPRYKIIEKRQSVAFWCNPISGHATLYWYQQILGQGPKLLIQFQNNGVVDDSQLPKDRFSAERLKGVDSTLKIQPAKLEDSAVYLCASSLEPDLEQYFGPGTRLTVT.

This clonotype showed up many times. The chain combines TRBV5-1 with TRBJ2-3; the match to TRBD2 covers 10 bases. The CDR3 is made up of 16 amino acids. The trim removed 2 bases at V and 1 base at J, leaving 4 bases unmatched. CDR1 SGHRS and CDR2 YFSETQ come from the germline V gene. The CDR3 protein is CASSLTGTSGTDTQYF. As DNA, the CDR3 is TGCGCCAGCAGCTTAACCGGGACTAGCGGCACAGATACGCAGTATTTT. The full variable domain, its missing parts supplied by reference TRBV5-1 and TRBJ2-3, is KAGVTQTPRYLIKTRGQQVTLSCSPISGHRSVSWYQQTPGQGLQFLFEYFSETQRNKGNFPGRFSGRQFSNSRSEMNVSTLELGDSALYLCASSLTGTSGTDTQYFGPGTRLTVL.

This clonotype was detected a few times. The chain employs TRBV10-1 and TRBJ2-1; 7 nucleotides line up with TRBD1. Looked up from germline, CDR1 is WNHNN and CDR2 is SYGVQD (reference sequence). The CDR3 runs 14 residues. J gave up 5 bases and V 5 bases, and 6 bases lay outside the gene matches. CDR3 DNA: TGCGCCAGCAGTCCCGGGACAGAGAACAATGAGCAGTTCTTC. The encoded protein is CASSPGTENNEQFF.

This clonotype was counted at least ten times. V and J are TRBV20-1 and TRBJ2-2; TRBD1 might be the D (6 bases). CDR1 is DFQATT, CDR2 SNEGSKA, per germline (reference sequence). V gave up 6 bases and J gave up 4 bases, with 12 bases separating them. The CDR3 runs 13 residues. The chain's CDR3 is CSARTDPTGELFF. The CDR3 DNA reads TGCAGTGCCAGGACAGACCCCACCGGGGAGCTGTTTTTT.

The rearrangement links TRBV5-1 to TRBJ2-7; TRBD1 or TRBD2 may be the D gene (5 bases each). The CDR3 is made up of 15 amino acids. The V gene's germline CDR1 is SGHRS and CDR2 YFSETQ. Trimming stripped 4 bases from V and 5 bases from J, with 19 bases between. The CDR3 DNA sequence: TGCGCCAGCAGCCCGCCGCTGGGGGTGAAAAACGAGCAGTACTTC. As protein: CASSPPLGVKNEQYF.

The rearrangement joins TRBV29-1 to TRBJ2-7, with TRBD1 matching 7 bases. This CDR3 has 12 amino acids. Unmatched junction bases numbered 3, after V lost 4 bases and J lost 3 bases. The V gene's germline CDR1 is SQVTM and CDR2 ANQGSEA. This CDR3 reads CSVGQGGYEQYF. The CDR3 DNA reads TGCAGCGTTGGACAGGGTGGCTACGAGCAGTACTTC.

This clonotype was counted many times. This chain links TRBV5-1 with TRBJ2-3; 8 bases align to TRBD2. The CDR3 spans 16 residues. Trimming removed 1 base from V and 3 bases from J; junction bases left unmatched: 7. The germline V gene has CDR1 SGHRS and CDR2 YFSETQ. CDR3 region: CASSLTGGPSTDTQYF. CDR3 nucleotide sequence: TGCGCCAGCAGCTTGACGGGAGGGCCCAGTACAGATACGCAGTATTTT. Complete variable domain (other parts from reference TRBV5-1 and TRBJ2-3): KAGVTQTPRYLIKTRGQQVTLSCSPISGHRSVSWYQQTPGQGLQFLFEYFSETQRNKGNFPGRFSGRQFSNSRSEMNVSTLELGDSALYLCASSLTGGPSTDTQYFGPGTRLTVL.

This chain uses TRBV27 with TRBJ2-7; the D gene is possibly TRBD2 (6 bases). This CDR3 is built from 15 residues. V gave up 3 bases and J gave up 3 bases, with 15 bases separating them. Per the germline V gene, CDR1 is MNHEY and CDR2 is SMNVEV (reference sequence). CDR3 coding DNA: TGTGCCAGCAGTTTCCGAGCGGGCACCTTCTACGAGCAGTACTTC. It yields the protein CASSFRAGTFYEQYF.

V and J are TRBV11-2 and TRBJ2-1, with 7 bases matching TRBD1. V lost 0 bases and J lost 4; bases outside the gene matches: 9. The CDR3 loop spans 17 amino acids. Germline V CDR1 and CDR2: SGHAT, FQNNGV. CDR3 DNA sequence: TGTGCCAGCAGCTTAGACCAAAGACAGGGCCCTTACAATGAGCAGTTCTTC. Translation: CASSLDQRQGPYNEQFF.

This clonotype occurred a few times. The gene calls are TRBV7-6 and TRBJ1-5; possible D gene TRBD1, 5 bases. Trimming cost V 1 base and J 3 bases, with 13 bases left between them. From germline, CDR1 is SGHVS and CDR2 FNYEAQ. This CDR3 has 16 residues. The CDR3 reads CASSLDDRLYNQPQHF. DNA for the CDR3: TGTGCCAGCAGCTTAGATGACAGACTATACAATCAGCCCCAGCATTTT.

This clonotype occurred many times. This sequence joins TRBV5-6 and TRBJ2-7, with 7 bases identical to TRBD1. The J segment lost 2 bases and the V segment lost 4 bases, leaving 3 bases of the junction unmatched. The germline V gene has CDR1 SGHDT and CDR2 YYEEEE. The CDR3 length is 13 residues. CDR3 DNA: TGTGCCAGCAGCAGGACAGGCACCTACGAGCAGTACTTC. Amino acids: CASSRTGTYEQYF.